These T cell receptor beta chains were read from a single sample in a study of tumor and adjacent non-tumor tissue in lung cancer. Each CDR3 protein gets one entry after TCRdb re-called the multiplex PCR reads with MiXCR. The sample contains more than 85,000 distinct CDR3 sequences, 55% to 65% of which appear only once. The source material was distant non-tumor lung tissue. These receptors came from a man aged 25-40 years with non-small cell lung cancer. The CDR3 runs from the conserved cysteine through the conserved F or W. The D gene is left open where the match is weak. Not all rows give a size; the values are once, few, many and, for expanded clones, a class.

CDR3 protein,CDR3 DNA,J gene,V gene,clone size,D gene
CASSACGDTQYF,TGTGCCAGCAGCGCTTGCGGGGATACGCAGTATTTT,TRBJ2-3,TRBV7-9,.,.
CSARAGSNHQGQETQYF,TGCAGTGCTAGAGCCGGGTCCAACCACCAGGGACAAGAGACCCAGTACTTC,TRBJ2-5,TRBV20-1,.,.
CASTGQVCYEQYF,TGTGCCAGCACCGGACAGGTGTGTTACGAGCAGTACTTC,TRBJ2-7,TRBV6-5,.,TRBD1
CAISADQNYNSPPHF,TGTGCCATAAGTGCGGATCAGAATTATAATTCACCCCCCCACTTT,TRBJ1-6,TRBV10-3,.,.
CASNSLAGGALFNEQLF,TGTGCCAGCAACTCACTAGCGGGAGGGGCTCTATTCAATGAGCAGCTCTTC,TRBJ2-1,TRBV11-3,.,TRBD2
CASSQDAGSTYEQYF,TGCGCCAGCAGCCAAGACGCGGGATCAACCTACGAGCAGTATTTC,TRBJ2-7,TRBV4-1,.,.
CSARSGQGEETQYF,TGCAGTGCTAGAAGTGGGCAGGGAGAAGAGACCCAGTACTTC,TRBJ2-5,TRBV20-1,.,.
CVSSQELIYEWYF,TGCGTCAGCAGCCAAGAGCTGATTTACGAGTGGTACTTC,TRBJ2-7,TRBV4-1,.,.
CASTRTRLADEQYF,TGTGCCAGCACCCGAACCCGACTAGCGGACGAGCAGTACTTC,TRBJ2-7,TRBV6-1,many,TRBD2
CASSLSFGVREAYEQYF,TGCGCCAGCAGCTTGTCATTTGGGGTCAGGGAGGCCTACGAGCAGTACTTC,TRBJ2-7,TRBV5-1,.,.
CASSPRIIAGDTDTQYF,TGTGCCAGCAGCCCTCGCATTATAGCGGGGGACACAGATACGCAGTATTTT,TRBJ2-3,TRBV11-2,.,TRBD2
CVSSLRRGVTGTQYF,TGTGTCAGCAGCTTAAGGCGGGGGGTCACAGGTACGCAGTATTTT,TRBJ2-3,TRBV11-2,.,TRBD2
CASGASGVALGQFF,TGTGCCAGCGGTGCTAGCGGGGTGGCTCTTGGGCAGTTCTTC,TRBJ2-1,TRBV6-5,.,TRBD2
CSAREGGPMGYTF,TGCAGTGCTAGAGAGGGGGGACCTATGGGCTACACGTTC,TRBJ1-2,TRBV20-1,.,.
CARSQATGQRTNYGYTF,TGCGCCAGGAGCCAAGCGACGGGACAGAGGACTAACTATGGCTACACCTTC,TRBJ1-2,TRBV4-1,.,TRBD1
CVSSFETNEQFF,TGTGTCAGCAGCTTTGAGACCAATGAGCAGTTCTTC,TRBJ2-1,TRBV11-1,.,.
CASSHGSLTYTQYF,TGTGCCAGCAGCCATGGTAGCCTGACATATACGCAGTATTTT,TRBJ2-3,TRBV14,.,.
CASSQDSGGAHTEELFF,TGCGCCAGCAGCCAAGATAGCGGGGGGGCGCACACCGAGGAGCTGTTCTTT,TRBJ2-2,TRBV4-1,.,TRBD2
CTISADTYNSPLHF,TGTACCATCAGCGCCGATACTTATAATTCACCCCTCCACTTT,TRBJ1-6,TRBV11-1,.,.
CASSFAGKVNEQFF,TGTGCCAGCAGCTTTGCGGGAAAGGTAAATGAGCAGTTCTTC,TRBJ2-1,TRBV11-2,.,.
CASSPQGLAGTTDTQYF,TGTGCCAGCAGCCCGCAGGGACTGGCGGGAACCACAGATACGCAGTATTTT,TRBJ2-3,TRBV7-6,.,.
CASSRGLRAGNEQFF,TGTGCCAGCAGCCGTGGACTAAGGGCCGGCAATGAGCAGTTCTTC,TRBJ2-1,TRBV11-2,many,.
CASSYASLRYTQYF,TGTGCCAGCAGTTACGCTAGCTTGAGGTATACGCAGTATTTT,TRBJ2-3,TRBV6-2/TRBV6-3,many,.
CASSLAGQTSGYTF,TGTGCCAGCAGCTTAGCTGGACAGACGTCTGGCTACACCTTC,TRBJ1-2,TRBV7-2,.,.
CTSSLLAGRRETQYF,TGCACCAGCAGCCTCCTAGCGGGAAGACGAGAGACCCAGTACTTC,TRBJ2-5,TRBV5-1,.,TRBD2
CTSSSRTGQETQYF,TGTACCAGCAGCTCCCGGACAGGCCAAGAGACCCAGTACTTC,TRBJ2-5,TRBV7-8,.,TRBD1
CASSQRAGGRTDTQYF,TGTGCCAGCAGCCAGCGAGCGGGAGGGCGCACAGATACGCAGTATTTT,TRBJ2-3,TRBV11-3,.,TRBD2
CASSLKSGGGNEQLF,TGTGCCAGCAGTTTAAAAAGCGGGGGGGGCAATGAGCAGCTCTTT,TRBJ2-1,TRBV12-3/TRBV12-4,.,TRBD2
CASSLESIGTWGQYF,TGTGCCAGCAGCTTAGAGTCCATCGGGACTTGGGGGCAGTACTTC,TRBJ2-7,TRBV11-1,.,.
CASSLGASSGANVLTF,TGTGCCAGCAGCTTAGGGGCTAGCTCTGGGGCCAACGTCCTGACTTTC,TRBJ2-6,TRBV11-2,.,.
CSVGDGVDEQYF,TGCAGTGTTGGTGACGGGGTGGACGAGCAGTACTTC,TRBJ2-7,TRBV29-1,.,.